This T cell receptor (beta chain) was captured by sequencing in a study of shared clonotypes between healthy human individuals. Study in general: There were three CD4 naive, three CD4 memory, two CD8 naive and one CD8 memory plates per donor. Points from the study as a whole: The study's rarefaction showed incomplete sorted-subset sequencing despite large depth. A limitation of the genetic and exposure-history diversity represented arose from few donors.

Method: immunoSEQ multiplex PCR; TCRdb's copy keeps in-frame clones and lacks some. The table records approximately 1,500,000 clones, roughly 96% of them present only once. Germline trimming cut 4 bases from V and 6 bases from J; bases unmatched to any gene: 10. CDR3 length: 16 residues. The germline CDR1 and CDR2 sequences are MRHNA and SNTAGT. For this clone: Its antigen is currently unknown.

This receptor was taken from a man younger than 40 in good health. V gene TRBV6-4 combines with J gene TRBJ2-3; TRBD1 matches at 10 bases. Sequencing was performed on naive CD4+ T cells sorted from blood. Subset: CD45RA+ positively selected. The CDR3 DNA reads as TGTGCCAGCAGTGCCAGACAGGGGGCACAGTCGGATACGCAGTATTTT. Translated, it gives CASSARQGAQSDTQYF.